Shown below are 10 T cell receptor beta chains from a single sample sequenced in a study of T cell responses to AZD1222 COVID-19 vaccine. The assay was immunoSEQ multiplex PCR, and TCRdb's table has in-frame clones only and misses some. The sample comprises approximately 100,000 clones, about 90% of which are singletons, and around 7% rests with the top ten. This material consisted of peripheral blood, taken on day 0 of AZD1222 vaccination. Receptors originate from an adult in good health.

The rearrangement links TRBV2 to TRBJ2-5, with no clear D. The ends were cut back, 6 bases at V and 0 bases at J, with 5 bases in the middle. The CDR3 has 12 amino acids. Germline CDR1 reads SNHLY; CDR2 reads FYNNEI. The CDR3 sequence: CASRPDQETQYF. DNA of the CDR3: TGTGCCAGCAGGCCAGACCAAGAGACCCAGTACTTC.

The J gene is TRBJ1-6, the V gene TRBV7-6, with D perhaps matching TRBD1 (6 bases). The CDR3 spans 15 residues. Deletions cut 5 bases from V and 5 bases from J, with 13 bases between. Germline CDR1 SGHVS, CDR2 FNYEAQ. The CDR3, as DNA: TGTGCCAGCAGCGCCTCACAGGGAGATAATTCACCCCTCCACTTT. Amino acid sequence: CASSASQGDNSPLHF.

The J gene is TRBJ1-5, the V gene TRBV29-1; 7 bases align to TRBD1. Germline CDR1 and CDR2: SQVTM and ANQGSEA. V lost 7 bases, J lost 2 bases, and 8 bases stayed unmatched. The CDR3 loop spans 14 amino acids. The CDR3 DNA reads TGCAGCGCCTCAGGAGGGGGCGGCAATCAGCCCCAGCATTTT. Its translation is CSASGGGGNQPQHF.

The sample holds one count of this clone. The V and J genes are TRBV4-2 and TRBJ1-2; D uncertain. There are 16 residues in the CDR3. Germline assignment: CDR1 LGHNA and CDR2 YNFKEQ. V shed 4 bases and J shed 0 bases, with 15 bases lying between them. CDR3 in amino acids: CASSRLGPEANYGYTF. CDR3 in DNA: TGTGCCAGCAGCCGCCTCGGGCCTGAGGCTAACTATGGCTACACCTTC.

The gene calls are TRBV30 and TRBJ1-1; D not certain. The CDR3 has 13 amino acids. V was cut by 3 bases and J by 4 bases, with 12 bases left in between. Looked up from germline, CDR1 is GTSNPN and CDR2 is SVGIG (reference sequence). The CDR3 nucleotides read TGTGCCTGGAGCGTCGGACCGATCACTGAAGCTTTCTTT. Translating it yields CAWSVGPITEAFF.

The chain couples TRBV6-4 to TRBJ2-1; TRBD2 matches at 7 bases. CDR3 length equals 15 residues. CDR1 is MRHNA, CDR2 SNTAGT, per germline. The trim removed 2 bases at V and 5 bases at J, leaving 6 bases unmatched. The CDR3, as DNA: TGTGCCAGCAGTGACACCGGGGGGAGCGACAATGAGCAGTTCTTC. Amino acid sequence: CASSDTGGSDNEQFF.

CDR3 in DNA: TGTGCCAGCAGCTTAGCCCGGGACAGGACGAACACTGAAGCTTTCTTT. As protein: CASSLARDRTNTEAFF. The chain couples TRBV7-2 to TRBJ1-1; TRBD1 matches at 8 bases. The length of the CDR3 is 16 residues. Losses at the gene ends were 0 bases for V and 1 base for J; bases not matched to a gene: 4. Germline V gene lookup returns CDR1 SGHTA and CDR2 FQGNSA.

The chain employs TRBV3-1 (or the pseudogene TRBV3-2) and TRBJ2-1; 11 bases match TRBD2. Looked up from germline, CDR1 is LGHDT and CDR2 is YNNKEL (reference sequence). Trimming took 6 bases from V and 5 from J; bases not matched to a gene: 21. The CDR3 has 20 residues. CDR3 coding DNA: TGTGCCAGCAGTTACCCGCCGGGACAGGGTAGCGGGAGGGCCGACAATGAGCAGTTCTTC. Translation gives CASSYPPGQGSGRADNEQFF.

The CDR3 region has the DNA TGTGCCAGCAGTGAAACAGTGAGTTACTCCTACAATGAGCAGTTCTTC. Its translation: CASSETVSYSYNEQFF. The V gene is TRBV2, the J gene TRBJ2-1; no firm D call. This CDR3 spans 16 amino acids. Germline-derived CDR1 and CDR2 are SNHLY and FYNNEI. Trimming pared 2 bases from V and 0 bases from J, leaving 11 bases between.

CDR3 DNA: TGTGCCAGCACCCTGGACAGGTTGAGTGAAGCTTTCTTT. Residues: CASTLDRLSEAFF. The chain couples TRBV6-5 to TRBJ1-1; 7 nucleotides match TRBD1. Trimming took 7 bases from V and 7 from J; bases not matched to a gene: 9. The CDR3 is 13 residues long. Looked up from germline, CDR1 is MNHEY and CDR2 is SVGAGI.